The 5 T cell receptor beta chains in this list originate from one sample, sequenced in a study of blood T cell repertoires in COVID-19. Here immunoSEQ multiplex PCR was the method, and the copy in TCRdb shows in-frame clones only, minus some. Among some 69,000 clones listed, 90% were seen once. The sample comprised peripheral blood. The receptors here all came from a man aged 45-60 years with COVID-19, enrolled during active disease.

This clone was seen only once. The chain carries TRBV6-1 and TRBJ2-6, with no clear D. V shed 0 bases and J shed 0 bases, with 3 bases lying between them. The V gene's germline CDR1 is MNHNS and CDR2 SASEGT. The CDR3 totals 15 residues. The CDR3 protein is CASSEALSGANVLTF. CDR3 DNA: TGTGCCAGCAGTGAAGCCCTCTCTGGGGCCAACGTCCTGACTTTC.

V and J are TRBV4-1 and TRBJ2-7, with 12 bases matching TRBD2. Germline CDR1 is MGHRA and CDR2 is YSYEKL. The length of the CDR3 is 15 residues. J gave up 3 bases and V 5 bases, and 5 bases lay outside the gene matches. Written as DNA, the CDR3 is TGCGCCAGCAGCACCTTGACTAGCGGGGGCTACGAGCAGTACTTC. This translates into CASSTLTSGGYEQYF.

The V gene is TRBV6-5, the J gene TRBJ2-7; 9 bases map to TRBD1. The V gene end was trimmed by 6 bases and the J gene end by 7 bases; junction bases not matched to a gene: 7. The germline gives CDR1 MNHEY, CDR2 SVGAGI. The CDR3 length is 13 residues. The CDR3 region is CASRTQGAREQYF. CDR3 coding DNA: TGTGCCAGCAGGACACAGGGGGCGAGAGAGCAGTACTTC.

This rearrangement joins TRBV27 to TRBJ2-2; 8 bases fit TRBD2. The CDR3 has 15 residues. Trimming cost V 7 bases and J 6 bases; bases outside gene matches: 10. Germline V gene sequence: CDR1 MNHEY, CDR2 SMNVEV (reference sequence). In DNA, the CDR3 is TGTGCCAGCACCACGACTAGCGCCTTTCCCGGGGAGCTGTTTTTT. Translating it yields CASTTTSAFPGELFF.

This rearrangement joins TRBV30 to TRBJ2-1; a possible D gene is TRBD1 (7 bases). The CDR3 covers 13 residues. From germline, CDR1 is GTSNPN and CDR2 SVGIG (reference sequence). The V and J ends lost 2 bases and 9 bases respectively, with 14 bases between them. The CDR3 DNA follows: TGTGCCTGGAGTCAGTACAGGGGAGGTGAGCAGTTCTTC. It yields the protein CAWSQYRGGEQFF.